This T cell receptor (beta chain) originates from a study of resident and recirculating memory T cells in vitiligo. V gave up 6 bases and J gave up 1 base; unmatched junction bases: 7. Germline V gives CDR1 MNHNS, CDR2 SASEGT. The CDR3 spans 15 residues. Study-wide findings and caveats: No single dominant TCR clone appeared; lesion clonality varied.

Clones were sequenced by immunoSEQ multiplex PCR, and TCRdb holds only the in-frame ones, with some missing. In the table there are 70,000 to 75,000 clones, more than 85% of which are singletons. This clone was counted once. The target antigen is unknown. This chain links TRBV6-1 with TRBJ1-1; TRBD1 agrees at 8 bases. Sequencing was carried out using blood. The origin of this receptor is a male donor with vitiligo. This CDR3 reads CASREQGVGNTEAFF. CDR3 DNA: TGTGCCAGCAGAGAACAGGGGGTGGGGAACACTGAAGCTTTCTTT.